The T cell receptor beta chain described here comes from a study of OX40 agonist ivuxolimab in advanced cancers. Study overall: The patients got ivuxolimab, which is an agonistic anti-OX40 (CD134) antibody. Regarding the study as a whole: Partial responders receiving 0.1-3.0 mg/kg showed among the lowest clonal expansion. More expanded clones were seen, on average, in CD8+ T cells than in CD4+.

Germline V gene sequence: CDR1 SGHTA, CDR2 FQGNSA. There are 14 residues in the CDR3. Trimming took off 5 bases at V and 8 bases at J, with 18 bases between the two ends. Some clones are missing from TCRdb's copy, which holds only in-frame ones; the method was immunoSEQ multiplex PCR. This table holds around 94,000 clones, under 85% found once. A note on this clone: Its target is not known.

The sequencing here drew on CD4+ or CD8+ T cells sorted from blood, taken in a trial of the OX40 agonist ivuxolimab. This TCR was sampled from an adult with an advanced solid tumor such as melanoma, head and neck, liver or kidney cancer. This sequence joins TRBV7-2 and TRBJ1-2, with D unresolved. In nucleotides, the CDR3 is TGTGCCAGCAGCCCAAAGCCCTCGTACGACGGCTACACCTTC. It encodes CASSPKPSYDGYTF.